This TCR beta chain emerged from a study of cytomegalovirus exposure and HLA in healthy donors (dated by TCRdb to the late 2010s). For context, the study as a whole: An earlier analysis of roughly 610 of the donors reported about 260 Gb of sequence data and some 110 million unique TCR beta sequences obtained from approximately 180 million T cells. An early release covering about 600 HLA-typed donors comprised approximately 300 gigabases of sequencing data and some 79 million unique TCR sequences. The genetic ancestry cluster associated with self-reported Caucasian donors included roughly four fifths of the roughly 360 genotyped donors. The study aimed to test whether cataloging public T cell receptors could reveal signatures of past pathogen exposure. The study used immunosequencing to profile the T cell repertoires of more than 650 subjects and linked those repertoires to cytomegalovirus serostatus. Along with the roughly 700-subject first cohort, a separate validation cohort of more than 90 different subjects was used. To predict cytomegalovirus infection status, the study combined high-throughput TCR immunosequencing, statistical association of individual TCRs with disease status, and machine learning. A later analysis re-analyzed previously published TCR beta repertoires from 660 or so donors and added high-resolution HLA genotyping to study TCR occurrence patterns. Rather than using new phenotypic data, the later analysis identified candidate immune exposures from TCR beta sequences and from how often those sequences occurred across donors. An earlier analysis of about 600 of the donors used high-throughput TCR beta sequencing to judge whether each TCR beta V gene segment behaved as functional or pseudogenic. Alongside the repertoire data, information on donor age, sex, ethnicity and CMV serostatus was compiled. A later genetic analysis took genome-wide SNP genotypes for about 55% of the 666 donors and used that subset as a discovery cohort. All discovery cohort repertoires had been generated on a single sequencing platform. Class I and class II HLA loci were covered by the typing at four-digit resolution. The number of typed donors differed by locus: roughly 629-640 for A, B, C, DRB1 and DQB1; some 500 for DQA1; approximately 600 for DPA1; and around 450 for DPB1. Several DR-DQ haplotypes were treated as single units for association and clustering because of strong linkage in the cohort. Among 350 to 400 genotyped donors of the cohort, an average of about 240,000 unique TCR beta nucleotide sequences were sequenced per donor, roughly a sixth of them non-productive.

Broader findings and caveats from the paper: Across donors, most TCR sequences were observed very rarely, whereas some public TCRs were present in many individuals. According to the authors, the approach could potentially be generalized to other disease states and immunological phenotypes. In an earlier analysis of 587 of the donors, most TCR beta V segments appeared in productive rearrangements about 90% or about 30% of the time, broadly matching IMGT annotations. Correlated functional status among segregating V segments might reflect linkage disequilibrium, but an unknown experimental factor could not be ruled out. Specific HLA alleles were associated with around 18,000 TCR beta sequences at a false discovery rate of 0.05 in a later analysis. The classifier was reported to diagnose cytomegalovirus status with high specificity and sensitivity in both the original cohort and the validation cohort. Because HLA typing was missing for some donors at each locus, association tests included only the typed subset. According to a later analysis, TCR association rates differed among HLA loci, with DRB1 alleles showing the most associated TCRs and HLA-C alleles showing the fewest. Only TCR beta chains were sequenced in this cohort, and the absence of alpha or paired-chain data limited detectable features. In a later analysis, HLA-associated TCR beta chains were found to be more clonally expanded and to have lower generation probabilities than equally common non-associated chains. Some IMGT-functional V segments, including TRBV6-2 and TRBV6-3, could not be told apart with the 87-base-pair reads, so those segments were excluded. In a later genetic analysis, a missense DCLRE1C variant was associated with V-gene and J-gene trimming of TCR beta chains, and the association was replicated in an independent cohort. Sequencing depth was assumed to be roughly uniform across donors in the presence/absence analyses, though that assumption may not hold. A group of highly shared sequence variants was considered likely to be a technical artifact of the sequencing pipeline. In vitro tests confirmed that three of the cytomegalovirus-associated TCR beta chains recognize cytomegalovirus antigens. According to a later analysis, parvovirus B19, influenza, CMV and Epstein-Barr virus appeared linked to several top co-occurrence clusters. When HLA alleles, especially DR and DQ, strongly co-occurred, attributing TCR associations to individual alleles was difficult. Because counts were too low, fewer than 20 rarely observed V segments, including chromosome 9 orphons, were excluded from the earlier analysis of 587 of the donors. Compared with the roughly 600-donor mean, donors in an Asian-associated ancestry cluster had fewer N-insertions in productive TCRs, according to a later genetic analysis. Most CMV-associated TCR beta chains appeared to be HLA-restricted in a later analysis, and the HLA associations seemed to be driven largely by CMV exposure. In the study, roughly 160 TCR beta chains were listed as associated with cytomegalovirus. A further reported finding was that TCR beta sequences accurately predicted the HLA-A and HLA-B alleles for most subjects in the first cohort. Immune exposure information for the cohort was limited to CMV serostatus.

The library was prepared using the immunoSEQ multiplex PCR assay. For the multiplex PCR, a mixture combining 60 forward primers for TCR Vbeta segments and 13 reverse primers for TCR Jbeta segments was used. The CDR3 region of rearranged TCR beta genes was amplified from genomic DNA with a multiplex PCR assay. On the Illumina HiSeq System, the amplified TCR beta libraries were sequenced as 87-base-pair reads. As for the original processing: Across the roughly 670 repertoires, a later analysis counted 75 million to 90 million unique TCR beta chains, 9.5 million to 12 million of which were shared by at least two donors. Raw reads were error-corrected and collapsed into unique sequences by a nearest-neighbor algorithm in which closely related sequences were merged to remove PCR and sequencing errors. To assign V, D and J gene segments, CDR3 sequences were aligned to IMGT reference sequences. For a sequence to be retained, at least a six-nucleotide match to both a V gene segment and a J gene segment was required. A rearrangement counted as productive if the CDR3 had no stop codons and remained in frame with V and J, and every other rearrangement counted as non-productive. Following IMGT convention, CDR3 was defined as the stretch from the second conserved V-encoded cysteine to the conserved J-encoded phenylalanine. In an earlier analysis of 500 to 650 of the donors, sequences lacking an unambiguous match to a single V gene segment were excluded. An earlier analysis of several hundred of the donors called V segments functional above 56.7% productive rearrangements and segregating when the between-donor standard deviation exceeded 5%. To diagnose cytomegalovirus status from the catalog of TCR beta chain sequences, a statistical classification framework was built. In a later analysis, TCR nucleotide sequences were compared against IMGT/GENE-DB human TR gene sequences so that V and J genes could be assigned. A later analysis assigned CDR3 sequences and most-parsimonious VDJ recombination scenarios with the TCRdist pipeline. In a later analysis, each TCR beta chain was defined by its CDR3 amino acid sequence together with its V-gene family, and reads without a unique V-gene family were excluded. A later analysis removed 600 or so highly shared, low-generation-probability nucleotide sequences to deal with suspected cross-contamination and a sequencing artifact. For each public chain, a later analysis derived a clonal expansion index from normalized ranks of inferred template counts within each repertoire. In a later analysis, generation probabilities were computed using a VDJ recombination model fitted to out-of-frame rearrangements, and the results were checked against IGoR. A later analysis scored TCR-TCR, TCR-HLA and TCR-CMV co-occurrence with hypergeometric tests, applying a repertoire-size bias correction to TCR pairs. To estimate false discovery rates, a later analysis permuted the HLA or CMV assignments 20 times. In a later analysis, co-occurring TCRs were grouped using DBSCAN, with TCRdist sequence similarity added in when clustering inside HLA-allele-positive subsets. Repertoires with fewer than 30,000 or more than 120,000 public chains were left out of co-occurrence clustering, as were a handful of repertoires with anomalous nucleotide sharing. TCRdb's version of the immuneACCESS table is confined to in-frame rearrangements and falls short of the full clone set. An unresolved V gene accounts for under half of the shortfall where checked; the remainder is of unknown origin. V and J calls and clone size follow that table, whereas D and trimming were derived from the DNA. The table for this sample lists about 170,000 clones; roughly three quarters of them were counted only once. The top ten hold 2% to 2.5% of the sample.

Looking up the germline V gene yields CDR1 SGHDT and CDR2 YYEEEE. V loses 4 bases at its end and J loses 1 base; junction bases beyond the gene matches: 13. From the cysteine through the phenylalanine, the CDR3 covers 17 amino acids. Only the CDR3 part of the read is kept: 51 bases, read in frame from the first base. For this clone: What this receptor recognizes is not known. The input lacks base qualities; no much larger clone sits a single base away.

The cohort was made up of under 800 healthy bone marrow donors. All cohort members were sampled while nominally healthy, although unrecorded immune exposures were likely present. The donor was CMV seronegative and was included in the group of about 350 seronegative cohort members. Each donor provided a peripheral blood sample, and peripheral blood mononuclear cells were used for TCR beta sequencing. The Qiagen DNeasy Blood Extraction Kit was used to extract genomic DNA from the blood cell samples. Recombination linked TRBV5-6 to TRBJ1-2; TRBD1 lines up with 7 middle nucleotides. Sample: PBMCs. The sequence was obtained from a woman between 50 and 59 years old in good health and CMV-seronegative. The nucleotide sequence reads TGTGCCAGCAGCCCATATCTCCCCGGGACAGTTAACTATGGCTACACCTTC. It translates as CASSPYLPGTVNYGYTF.